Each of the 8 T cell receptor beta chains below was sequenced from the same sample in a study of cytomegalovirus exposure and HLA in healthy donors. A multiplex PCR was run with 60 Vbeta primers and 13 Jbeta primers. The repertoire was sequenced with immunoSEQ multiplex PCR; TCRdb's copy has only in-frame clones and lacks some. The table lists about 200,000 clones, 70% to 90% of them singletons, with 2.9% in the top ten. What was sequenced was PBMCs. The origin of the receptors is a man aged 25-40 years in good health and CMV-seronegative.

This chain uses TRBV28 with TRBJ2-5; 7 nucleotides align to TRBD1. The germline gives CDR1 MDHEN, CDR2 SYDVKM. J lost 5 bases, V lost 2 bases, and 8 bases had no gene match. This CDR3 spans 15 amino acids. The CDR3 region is CASSLITGALETQYF. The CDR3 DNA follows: TGTGCCAGCAGTTTAATAACAGGGGCGTTGGAGACCCAGTACTTC.

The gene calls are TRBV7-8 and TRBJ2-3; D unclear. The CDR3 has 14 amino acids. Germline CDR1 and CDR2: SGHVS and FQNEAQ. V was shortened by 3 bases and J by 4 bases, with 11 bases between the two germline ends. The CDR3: CASSFRGGADTQYF. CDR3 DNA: TGTGCCAGCAGCTTTAGAGGCGGCGCAGATACGCAGTATTTT.

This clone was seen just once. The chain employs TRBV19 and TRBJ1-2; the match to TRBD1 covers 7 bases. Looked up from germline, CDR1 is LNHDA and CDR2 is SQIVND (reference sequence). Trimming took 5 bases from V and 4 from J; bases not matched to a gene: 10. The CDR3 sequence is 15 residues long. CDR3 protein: CASSPTTGNGYGYTF. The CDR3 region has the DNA TGTGCCAGTAGTCCCACGACAGGGAACGGCTATGGCTACACCTTC.

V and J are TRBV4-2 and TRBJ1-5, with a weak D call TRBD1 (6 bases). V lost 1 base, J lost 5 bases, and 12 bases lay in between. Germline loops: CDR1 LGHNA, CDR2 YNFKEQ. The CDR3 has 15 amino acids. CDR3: CASSQAQGNDQPQHF. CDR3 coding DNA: TGTGCCAGCAGCCAAGCCCAGGGGAACGATCAGCCCCAGCATTTT.

CDR3 loop: CTSSFVEVEAFF. For the CDR3, the DNA is TGCACCAGCAGTTTTGTGGAGGTAGAAGCTTTCTTT. This chain uses TRBV1 with TRBJ1-1. TRBV1 is a recognized pseudogene. CDR3 length: 12 amino acids.

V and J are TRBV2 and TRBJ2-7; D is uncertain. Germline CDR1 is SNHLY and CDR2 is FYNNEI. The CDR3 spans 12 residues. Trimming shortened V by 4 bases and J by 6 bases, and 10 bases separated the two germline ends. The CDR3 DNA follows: TGTGCCAGCAGTGGGTCCCAGCGCGAGCAGTACTTC. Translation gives CASSGSQREQYF.

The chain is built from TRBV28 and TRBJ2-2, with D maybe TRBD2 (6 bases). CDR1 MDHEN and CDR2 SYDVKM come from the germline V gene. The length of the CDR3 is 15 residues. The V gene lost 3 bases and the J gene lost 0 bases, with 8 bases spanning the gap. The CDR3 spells CASSFPGANTGELFF. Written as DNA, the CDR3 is TGTGCCAGCAGTTTCCCGGGGGCGAACACCGGGGAGCTGTTTTTT. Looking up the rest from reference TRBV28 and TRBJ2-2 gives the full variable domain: DVKVTQSSRYLVKRTGEKVFLECVQDMDHENMFWYRQDPGLGLRLIYFSYDVKMKEKGDIPEGYSVSREKKERFSLILESASTNQTSMYLCASSFPGANTGELFFGEGSRLTVL.

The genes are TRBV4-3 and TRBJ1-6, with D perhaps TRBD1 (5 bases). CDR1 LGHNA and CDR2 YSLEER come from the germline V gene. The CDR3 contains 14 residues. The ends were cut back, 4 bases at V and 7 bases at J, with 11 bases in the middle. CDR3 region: CASSLRVLNSPLHF. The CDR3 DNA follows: TGCGCCAGCAGCCTCAGGGTACTGAATTCACCCCTCCACTTT.